These 12 T cell receptor beta chains were sequenced from one sample in a study of cytomegalovirus exposure and HLA in healthy donors (dated by TCRdb to about 2017). Preparation of the library involved the immunoSEQ multiplex PCR assay. A mixture of 60 forward primers for TCR Vbeta segments and 13 reverse primers for TCR Jbeta segments was used in the multiplex PCR. The clones in this table, taken by TCRdb from immuneACCESS, are in-frame only. Not every clone is retained; where verified, under half of the shortfall comes from an unresolved V gene, and the cause of the rest is unknown. Here the sample has about 76,000 clones; just over 70% occur a single time. Together, the top ten hold 4% to 5% of the sample. Source material: PBMCs. The receptors stem from a man in his 60s in good health and CMV-seropositive.

The chain employs TRBV4-3 and TRBJ2-1; 7 nucleotides line up with TRBD1. V shed 2 bases and J 4 bases; nucleotides not matched to a gene: 11. This CDR3 comprises 17 residues. The germline CDR1 and CDR2 sequences are LGHNA and YSLEER. The CDR3 spells CASSQMTGSAAYNEQFF. The CDR3 coding sequence is TGCGCCAGCAGCCAAATGACAGGGTCCGCTGCTTACAATGAGCAGTTCTTC.

This chain uses TRBV19 with TRBJ1-5; no firm D call. The CDR3 sequence is 15 residues long. V was pared by 7 bases and J by 2 bases, with 15 bases between. Looked up from germline, CDR1 is LNHDA and CDR2 is SQIVND (reference sequence). The CDR3 spells CASTPGSAGNQPQHF. In nucleotides, the CDR3 is TGTGCCAGTACCCCGGGATCAGCTGGCAATCAGCCCCAGCATTTT.

The chain is built from TRBV4-2 and TRBJ2-3; 10 positions agree with TRBD2. CDR1 LGHNA and CDR2 YNFKEQ come from the germline V gene. The CDR3 is 16 residues long. J lost 6 bases, V lost 3 bases, and 9 bases had no gene match. The CDR3 bases are TGTGCCAGCAGCCAGCGCCTAGCGGGAGTTGGCGATACGCAGTATTTT. Protein product: CASSQRLAGVGDTQYF.

The chain combines TRBV27 with TRBJ1-2, with TRBD1 matching over 11 bases. Germline CDR1 and CDR2: MNHEY and SMNVEV (reference sequence). The CDR3 is made up of 18 amino acids. The V segment lost 7 bases and the J segment 3 bases; nucleotides outside the gene matches: 16. The CDR3 is CASTPLGTGGNVDYGYTF. DNA of the CDR3: TGTGCCAGCACGCCGTTGGGGACAGGGGGTAATGTTGACTATGGCTACACCTTC.

This chain links TRBV2 with TRBJ2-1; 9 bases are shared with TRBD1. V shed 4 bases and J 8 bases; nucleotides not matched to a gene: 9. CDR1 and CDR2 from the germline V gene are SNHLY and FYNNEI. This CDR3 has 15 residues. The CDR3, as DNA: TGTGCCAGCAGTGTTGCCGGGACAGGGTACGATGAGCAGTTCTTC. It codes for CASSVAGTGYDEQFF.

The gene calls are TRBV9 and TRBJ2-7; D ambiguous. Germline CDR1 is SGDLS and CDR2 is YYNGEE. The ends were cut back, 0 bases at V and 5 bases at J, with 9 bases in the middle. The CDR3 runs 13 residues. The CDR3 DNA reads as TGTGCCAGCAGCGTAGGGGTGGGCCACGAGCAGTACTTC. It translates to CASSVGVGHEQYF.

The V call is TRBV5-5, the J call TRBJ2-7, with D possibly being TRBD1 (6 bases). The V gene's germline CDR1 is SGHKS and CDR2 YYEKEE (reference sequence). V lost 4 bases and J 6 bases, leaving 20 bases between the germline ends. This CDR3 comprises 15 residues. In nucleotides, the CDR3 is TGTGCCAGCAGCCAAGCCGATTTTACAGGGAGCGAGCAGTACTTC. Translating it yields CASSQADFTGSEQYF.

The chain employs TRBV30 and TRBJ1-4, with a tentative D call TRBD1 (6 bases). This CDR3 spans 14 amino acids. Germline V gene lookup returns CDR1 GTSNPN and CDR2 SVGIG (reference sequence). The V end was cut by 5 bases, the J end by 7 bases, with 17 bases between. The CDR3 loop reads CAWQPGGAGEKLFF. CDR3 DNA sequence: TGTGCCTGGCAACCCGGGGGGGCTGGTGAAAAACTGTTTTTT.

The chain recombines TRBV7-9 with TRBJ2-1; 14 nucleotides agree with TRBD2. CDR3 size: 17 residues. The V and J ends lost 5 bases and 5 bases, in that order; junction bases with no gene match: 8. Germline-derived CDR1 and CDR2 are SEHNR and FQNEAQ (reference sequence). This chain's CDR3 is CASSMGTSGSIDNEQFF. The CDR3, as DNA: TGTGCCAGCAGCATGGGGACTAGCGGGAGTATTGACAATGAGCAGTTCTTC.

This clone has only a few counts. This chain uses TRBV28 with TRBJ1-5; TRBD1 is a possible D gene (5 bases). The length of the CDR3 is 17 residues. Germline assignment: CDR1 MDHEN and CDR2 SYDVKM. The V end was cut by 3 bases, the J end by 0 bases, with 15 bases between. CDR3 coding DNA: TGTGCCAGCAGTTTGGTCAGGGCTAGGTATAGCAATCAGCCCCAGCATTTT. Amino acids: CASSLVRARYSNQPQHF.

The rearrangement joins TRBV6-6 to TRBJ2-7; TRBD1 agrees at 8 bases. This CDR3 is built from 15 residues. Trimming removed 5 bases from V and 4 bases from J; junction bases left unmatched: 10. CDR1 and CDR2 from the germline V gene are MNHNY and SVGAGI (reference sequence). The CDR3, as DNA: TGTGCCAGCAGTCCATCGGCAGGGGGCTTATACGAGCAGTACTTC. It is translated as CASSPSAGGLYEQYF.

This sequence joins TRBV27 and TRBJ2-1; 11 bases are shared with TRBD2. The ends lost 9 bases at V and 6 bases at J; junction bases unmatched: 10. Germline V gene data show CDR1 as MNHEY and CDR2 as SMNVEV (reference sequence). CDR3 size: 15 residues. In DNA form, the CDR3 reads TGTGCCAGTACAGCCGGGACTAGCGGCAGCAATGAGCAGTTCTTC. Translation gives CASTAGTSGSNEQFF.